Presented here are 7 T cell receptor beta chains from one specimen sequenced in a study of blood T cells in healthy people across ages. Primed by a sample-barcoded 5' primer and a J-beta primer mix, a second PCR proceeded for about 7 to 11 cycles. TCRdb used MiXCR to reprocess the 5' RACE reads, holding one entry per CDR3 protein. The data hold about 1.5 million distinct CDR3 sequences, with approximately 39% observed a single time. The sample was blood. All receptors come from a woman aged 18-29 years in good health.

This clonotype was observed a few times. V is TRBV11-2 and J is TRBJ1-5; no definite D call. V was cut by 5 bases and J by 7 bases, with 18 bases left in between. Germline V lookup: CDR1 SGHAT, CDR2 FQNNGV. The CDR3 totals 15 residues. CDR3 region: CASSLLGGMRQPQHF. The CDR3 coding sequence is TGTGCCAGCAGCCTGCTGGGAGGGATGCGGCAGCCCCAGCATTTT. Complete variable domain (other parts from reference TRBV11-2 and TRBJ1-5): EAGVAQSPRYKIIEKRQSVAFWCNPISGHATLYWYQQILGQGPKLLIQFQNNGVVDDSQLPKDRFSAERLKGVDSTLKIQPAKLEDSAVYLCASSLLGGMRQPQHFGDGTRLSIL.

This clonotype was seen once. The chain has TRBV6-5 and TRBJ1-2; TRBD1 might be the D (6 bases). The CDR3 totals 12 residues. Germline V gives CDR1 MNHEY, CDR2 SVGAGI. V was trimmed by 6 bases and J by 6 bases, leaving 11 bases between them. CDR3 in DNA: TGTGCCAGCAGGCAAAGGGGGAATGGCTACACCTTC. Translated, it gives CASRQRGNGYTF.

In regard to this clonotype: The germline gene is not matched at one end of the junction; a read error may be the cause. The chain recombines TRBV7-2 with TRBJ2-1, with a tentative D call TRBD2 (7 bases). The CDR3 is made up of 15 amino acids. Germline values: CDR1 SGHTA, CDR2 FQGNSA. As DNA, the CDR3 is TGTGCCAGCAGCTTAGAACGGGGGGCCTACAAGGAGCAGTTCTTC. It encodes CASSLERGAYKEQFF.

The chain is built from TRBV20-1 and TRBJ2-1, with TRBD1 matching over 8 bases. Trimming at V came to 3 bases and at J to 3 bases, leaving 10 bases not matched to a gene. The CDR3 has 16 amino acids. Germline V gene sequence: CDR1 DFQATT, CDR2 SNEGSKA (reference sequence). The CDR3 bases are TGCAGTGCTAGGGACCAGGGGGCGCCCATCTACAATGAGCAGTTCTTC. Translation: CSARDQGAPIYNEQFF.

There are many counts of this clonotype. This chain links TRBV12-3 or TRBV12-4 with TRBJ2-3; tentatively, D is TRBD2 (6 bases). V lost 3 bases to trimming and J lost 0 bases, with 7 bases between them. This CDR3 comprises 14 residues. The CDR3 loop reads CASSFGLSTDTQYF. CDR3 in DNA: TGTGCCAGCAGTTTCGGACTAAGCACAGATACGCAGTATTTT.

The chain recombines TRBV25-1 with TRBJ2-7, with D maybe TRBD2 (5 bases). The CDR3 runs to 14 residues. Germline lookup yields CDR1 MGHDK and CDR2 SYGVNS. V was trimmed by 2 bases and J by 3 bases, leaving 11 bases between them. The CDR3 DNA is TGTGCCAGCAGTGAAGTCATAGGGAGCTACGAGCAGTACTTC. Translating gives CASSEVIGSYEQYF.

This clonotype came up a few times. The J gene is TRBJ2-1, the V gene TRBV29-1, with D maybe TRBD2 (6 bases). V was trimmed by 0 bases and J by 0 bases, leaving 12 bases between them. Germline values: CDR1 SQVTM, CDR2 ANQGSEA. The CDR3 covers 16 residues. The CDR3 protein is CSVEDPLRGSYNEQFF. In nucleotides, the CDR3 is TGCAGCGTTGAAGATCCCTTGCGGGGCTCCTACAATGAGCAGTTCTTC.